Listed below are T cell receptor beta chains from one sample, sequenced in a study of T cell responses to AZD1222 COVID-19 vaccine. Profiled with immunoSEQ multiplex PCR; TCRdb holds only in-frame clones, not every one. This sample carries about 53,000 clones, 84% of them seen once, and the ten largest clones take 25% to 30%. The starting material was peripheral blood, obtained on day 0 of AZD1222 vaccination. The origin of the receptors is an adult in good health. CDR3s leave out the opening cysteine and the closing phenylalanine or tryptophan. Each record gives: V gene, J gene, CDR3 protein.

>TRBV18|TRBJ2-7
ASSPPSREAYEQY
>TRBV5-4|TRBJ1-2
ASSFDLNYGYT
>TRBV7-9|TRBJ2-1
ATIGVWGTYNEQF
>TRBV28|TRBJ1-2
ASRITSGTGVSGYT
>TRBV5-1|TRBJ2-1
ASSFGRTGKNNEQF
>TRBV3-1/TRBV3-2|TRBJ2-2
ASSPRGGPAGELF
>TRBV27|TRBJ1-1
ASSLRGRLMNTEAF
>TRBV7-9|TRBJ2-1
ASSLSAPREQF
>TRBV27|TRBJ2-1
ASGGEQF
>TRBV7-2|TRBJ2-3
ASSFIDTQY
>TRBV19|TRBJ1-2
ASTSQANYGYT
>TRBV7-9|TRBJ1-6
ASSGTGGEPLH
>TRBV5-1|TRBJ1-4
ASSLGVVNEKLF
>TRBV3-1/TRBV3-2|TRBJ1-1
ASSTGGNTEAF
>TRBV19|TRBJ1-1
ASSGNRGGTEAF
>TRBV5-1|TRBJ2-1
ASSLPQLSSYNEQF
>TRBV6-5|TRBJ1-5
ASSYREGQPQH
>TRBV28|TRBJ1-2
ASSPGGGNGYGYT
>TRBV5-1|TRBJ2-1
ASRDSEEQF
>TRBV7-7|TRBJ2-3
ASSLTRGSDTQY
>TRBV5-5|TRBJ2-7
ASSFRVPQEQY
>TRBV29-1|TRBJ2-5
SEGGQGQETQY
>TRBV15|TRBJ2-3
ATSRDQGALQDTQY
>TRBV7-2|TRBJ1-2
ASSLSQGHYGYT
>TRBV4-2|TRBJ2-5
ASSQELAGEETQY
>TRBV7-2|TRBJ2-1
ASSLDSHNEQF
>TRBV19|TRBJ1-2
ASSRDREAYGYT
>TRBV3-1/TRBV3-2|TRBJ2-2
ASSQDRDTGELF